This T cell receptor (beta chain) was observed in a study of blood T cell repertoires in COVID-19. Study at large: Some COVID-19 samples were acute and others convalescent; all came from the United States, Italy and Spain.

Per the original methods: Reference gene primer amplification gave nucleated cell count estimates. Clones were sequenced by immunoSEQ multiplex PCR, and TCRdb holds only the in-frame ones, with some missing. The V and J calls and the clone size are those of that table, but D and trimming were determined from the DNA. The data contain around 61,000 clones, roughly 81% of them singletons. The CDR3 extends over 15 amino acids. The germline V gene has CDR1 MNHNS and CDR2 SASEGT. The trim removed 3 bases at V and 7 bases at J, leaving 8 bases unmatched. The gene calls are TRBV6-1 and TRBJ2-1; 8 positions agree with TRBD2. This TCR derives from an older man with acute or convalescent COVID-19. Material: peripheral blood. The CDR3 coding sequence is TGTGCCAGCAGTGACGGTCTCGGGAGGGGTAATGAGCAGTTCTTC. Translated: CASSDGLGRGNEQFF.